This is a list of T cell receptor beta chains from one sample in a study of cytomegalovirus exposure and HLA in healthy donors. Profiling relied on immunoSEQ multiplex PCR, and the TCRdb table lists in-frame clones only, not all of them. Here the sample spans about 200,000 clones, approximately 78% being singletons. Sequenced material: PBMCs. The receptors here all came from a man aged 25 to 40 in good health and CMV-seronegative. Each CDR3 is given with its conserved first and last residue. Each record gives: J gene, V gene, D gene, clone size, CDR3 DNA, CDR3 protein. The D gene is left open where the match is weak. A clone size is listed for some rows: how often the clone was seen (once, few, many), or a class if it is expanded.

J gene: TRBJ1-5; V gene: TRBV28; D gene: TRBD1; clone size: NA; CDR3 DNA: TGTGCCAGCAGTCCTCGGGGACAGGGGTATCAGCCCCAGCATTTT; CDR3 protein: CASSPRGQGYQPQHF
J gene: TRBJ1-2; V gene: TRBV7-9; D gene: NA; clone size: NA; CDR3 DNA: TGTGCCAGCAGCTTATACAGGGATGGCTACACCTTC; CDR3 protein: CASSLYRDGYTF
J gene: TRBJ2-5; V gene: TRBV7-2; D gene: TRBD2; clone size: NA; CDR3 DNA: TGTGCCAGCTCCCTGACTAGCGGGGGGGCCGGGGAGACCCAGTACTTC; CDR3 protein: CASSLTSGGAGETQYF
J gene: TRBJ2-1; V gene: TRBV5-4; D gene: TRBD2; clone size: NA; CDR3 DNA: TGTGCCAGCAGCTGGGCGGGGGGGAGCAATGAGCAGTTCTTC; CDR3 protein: CASSWAGGSNEQFF
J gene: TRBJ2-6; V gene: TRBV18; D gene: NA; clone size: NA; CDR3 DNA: TGTGCCAGCTCCCTCGACAGGCCCTCTGGGGCCAGCGTCCTGACTTTC; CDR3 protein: CASSLDRPSGASVLTF
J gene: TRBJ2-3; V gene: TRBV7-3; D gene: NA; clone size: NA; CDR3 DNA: TGTGCCAGCAGCCCCCAGGGGCCGGATACGCAGTATTTT; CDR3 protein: CASSPQGPDTQYF
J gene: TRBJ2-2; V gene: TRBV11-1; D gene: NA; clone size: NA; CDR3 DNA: TGTGCCAGCAGCTCGGCCCGGGGTTCCGGGGAACTGTTTTTT; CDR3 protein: CASSSARGSGELFF
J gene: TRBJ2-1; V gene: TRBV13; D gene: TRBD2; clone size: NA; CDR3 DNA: TGTGCCAGCAGTCCCCGAGGAGCGGGGCCACACAATGAGCAGTTCTTC; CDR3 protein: CASSPRGAGPHNEQFF
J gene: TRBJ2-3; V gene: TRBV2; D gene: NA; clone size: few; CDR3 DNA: TGTGCCAGCAGTGAAAGGTTAAGCTGGGGGCCTAGCACAGATACGCAGTATTTT; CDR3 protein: CASSERLSWGPSTDTQYF
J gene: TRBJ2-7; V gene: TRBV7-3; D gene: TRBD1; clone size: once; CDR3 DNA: TGTGCCAGCAGCTTAGGGACAGGGCCCCTCTACGAGCAGTACTTC; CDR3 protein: CASSLGTGPLYEQYF
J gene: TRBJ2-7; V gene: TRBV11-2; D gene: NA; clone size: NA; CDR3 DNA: TGTGCCAGCAGCTCAGGGGCTTGGCGAGAGCAGTACTTC; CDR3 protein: CASSSGAWREQYF
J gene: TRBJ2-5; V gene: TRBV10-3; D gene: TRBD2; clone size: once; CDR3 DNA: TGTGCCATCAGTGAAGGCGGGGGGGTGCAAGAGACCCAGTACTTC; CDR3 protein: CAISEGGGVQETQYF
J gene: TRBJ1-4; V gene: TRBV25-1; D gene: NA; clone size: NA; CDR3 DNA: TGTGCCATCCGGGTCCCCCTAAGGTTGGAAAAACTGTTTTTT; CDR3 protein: CAIRVPLRLEKLFF
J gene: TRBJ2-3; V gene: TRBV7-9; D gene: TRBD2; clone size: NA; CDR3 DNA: TGTGCCAGCAGCAATCTCGCGGGGGTAGGCACAGATACGCAGTATTTT; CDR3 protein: CASSNLAGVGTDTQYF
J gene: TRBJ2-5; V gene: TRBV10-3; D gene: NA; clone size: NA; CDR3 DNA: TGTGCCATCAGTGAGTTCCCTTTAGACCCCGGCGGGGAGACCCAGTACTTC; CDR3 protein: CAISEFPLDPGGETQYF
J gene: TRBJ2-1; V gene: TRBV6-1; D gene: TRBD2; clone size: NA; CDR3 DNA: TGTGCCAGCACGAGGGTCGCGTCTAGCGGTGAGCAGTTCTTC; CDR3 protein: CASTRVASSGEQFF
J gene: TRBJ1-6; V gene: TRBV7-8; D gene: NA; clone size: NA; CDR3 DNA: TGTGCCAGCGGCGGGCCCTCACCCCTCCACTTT; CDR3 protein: CASGGPSPLHF
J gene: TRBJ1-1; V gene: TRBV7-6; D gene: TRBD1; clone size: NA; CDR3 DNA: TGTGCCAGCAGCCCTGACAGGGGGGAAGCTTTCTTT; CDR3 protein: CASSPDRGEAFF
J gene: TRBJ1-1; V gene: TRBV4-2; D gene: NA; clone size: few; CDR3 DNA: TGTGCCAGCAGCTCCGGGGGGAGGAACACTGAAGCTTTCTTT; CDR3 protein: CASSSGGRNTEAFF
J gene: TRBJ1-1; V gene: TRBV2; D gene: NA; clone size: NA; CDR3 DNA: TGTGCCAGCAGTGAAGGAAGGGGCAACACTGAAGCTTTCTTT; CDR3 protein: CASSEGRGNTEAFF
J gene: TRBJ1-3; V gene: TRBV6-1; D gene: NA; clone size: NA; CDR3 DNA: TGTGCCAGCAGTGGAGCCGCCGGAGGTGGGAGTGGAAACACCATATATTTT; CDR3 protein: CASSGAAGGGSGNTIYF
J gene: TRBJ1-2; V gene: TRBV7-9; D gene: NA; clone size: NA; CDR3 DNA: TGTGCCAGCAGCGTCGAAAGGAGCGTAACTAACTATGGCTACACCTTC; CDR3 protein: CASSVERSVTNYGYTF
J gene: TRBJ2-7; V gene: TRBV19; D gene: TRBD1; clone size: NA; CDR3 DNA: TGTGCCAGTAGTATCCGGACAGGGGCGTACGAGCAGTACTTC; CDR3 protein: CASSIRTGAYEQYF
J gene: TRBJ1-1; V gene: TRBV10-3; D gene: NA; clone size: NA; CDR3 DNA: TGTGCCATCAGTGAAGGAGTTAACACTGAAGCTTTCTTT; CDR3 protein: CAISEGVNTEAFF
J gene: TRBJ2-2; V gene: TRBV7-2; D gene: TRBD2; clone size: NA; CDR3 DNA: TGTGCCAGCGGCTACGCGGGGGGGTCCGGGGAGCTGTTTTTT; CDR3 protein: CASGYAGGSGELFF
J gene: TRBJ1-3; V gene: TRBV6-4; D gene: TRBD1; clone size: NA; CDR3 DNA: TGTGCCAGCAGTGACCCACAGACAGGGGGCTGCTCTGGAAACACCATATATTTT; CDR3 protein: CASSDPQTGGCSGNTIYF
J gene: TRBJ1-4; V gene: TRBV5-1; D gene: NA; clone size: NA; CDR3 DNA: TGCGCCAGCAGCTACGGGGGAGGAGGTCAAAAACTGTTTTTT; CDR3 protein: CASSYGGGGQKLFF
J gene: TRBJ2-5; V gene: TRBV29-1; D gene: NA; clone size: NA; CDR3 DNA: TGCAGCCTGGGTCGGGGGGCCTATCTCGAGACCCAGTACTTC; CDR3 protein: CSLGRGAYLETQYF
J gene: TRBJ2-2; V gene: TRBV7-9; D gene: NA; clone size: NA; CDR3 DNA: TGTTCCAGCAGCTTAGTAACCGGGGAGCTGTTTTTT; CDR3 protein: CSSSLVTGELFF
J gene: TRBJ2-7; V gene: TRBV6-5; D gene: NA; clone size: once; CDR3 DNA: TGTGCCAGCAGCAGGTCAGGCTCCTACGAGCAGTACTTC; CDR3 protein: CASSRSGSYEQYF
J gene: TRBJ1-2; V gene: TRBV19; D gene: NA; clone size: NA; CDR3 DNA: TGTGCCAGTAGTATAGACATCACAGGGAATGGCTACACCTTC; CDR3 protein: CASSIDITGNGYTF
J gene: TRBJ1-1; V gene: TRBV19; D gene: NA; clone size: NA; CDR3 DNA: TGTGCCAGTAGTATATGGGGGCGCAGAAGAAACACTGAAGCTTTCTTT; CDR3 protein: CASSIWGRRRNTEAFF
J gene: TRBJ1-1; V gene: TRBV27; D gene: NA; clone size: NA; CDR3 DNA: TGTGCCAGCAGCAATATGGACAGTTCGAACACTGAAGCTTTCTTT; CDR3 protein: CASSNMDSSNTEAFF
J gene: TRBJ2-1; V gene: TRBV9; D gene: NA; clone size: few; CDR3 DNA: TGTGCCAGCAGCTCCTCCAGGGTAGGGGAGCAGTTCTTC; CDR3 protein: CASSSSRVGEQFF
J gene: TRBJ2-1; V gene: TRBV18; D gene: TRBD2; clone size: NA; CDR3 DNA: TGTGCCAGCACGAGCGGGGGAAAGAATGAGCAGTTCTTC; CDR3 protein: CASTSGGKNEQFF
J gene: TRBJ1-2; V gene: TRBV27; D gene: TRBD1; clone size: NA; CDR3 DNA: TGTGCCAGCAGTAAATTACACCGGGACAGGGACGGCTACACCTTC; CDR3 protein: CASSKLHRDRDGYTF
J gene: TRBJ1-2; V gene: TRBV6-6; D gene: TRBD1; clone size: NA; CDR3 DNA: TGTGCCAGCAGGGGACAGGGCTACACCTTC; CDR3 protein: CASRGQGYTF
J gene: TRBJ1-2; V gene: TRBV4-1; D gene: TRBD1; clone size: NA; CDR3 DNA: TGCGCCAGCAGCCAAGAAGTTACCTACCGGACAGGGGAGAACTATGGCTACACCTTC; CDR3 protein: CASSQEVTYRTGENYGYTF
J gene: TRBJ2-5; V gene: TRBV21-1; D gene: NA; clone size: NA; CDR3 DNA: TGTGCCAGCAGCAAAGGCCGAGCTCTCGGGACCCAGTACTTC; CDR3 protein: CASSKGRALGTQYF
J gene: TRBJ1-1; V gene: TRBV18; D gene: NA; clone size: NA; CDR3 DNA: TGTGCCAGCTCACCACCAGGGGTGAACACTGAAGCTTTCTTT; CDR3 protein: CASSPPGVNTEAFF
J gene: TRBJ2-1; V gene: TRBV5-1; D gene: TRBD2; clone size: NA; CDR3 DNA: TGCGCCAGCAGCTTAGGGGAGGGGCCGTCCTACAATGAGCAGTTCTTC; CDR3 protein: CASSLGEGPSYNEQFF
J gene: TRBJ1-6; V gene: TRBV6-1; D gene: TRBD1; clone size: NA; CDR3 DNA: TGTGCCAGCAGTGGTCGGGACAGGGGGTCCAGTTCACCCCTCCACTTT; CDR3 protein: CASSGRDRGSSSPLHF
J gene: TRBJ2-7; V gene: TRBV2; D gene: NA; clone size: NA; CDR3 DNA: TGTGCCAGCCGGGTCGGGTACGAGCAGTACTTC; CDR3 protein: CASRVGYEQYF
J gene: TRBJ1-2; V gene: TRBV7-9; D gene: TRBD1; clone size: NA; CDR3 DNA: TGTGCCGGCGAGGGACAGGGGGTTCACTATGGCTACACCTTC; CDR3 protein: CAGEGQGVHYGYTF
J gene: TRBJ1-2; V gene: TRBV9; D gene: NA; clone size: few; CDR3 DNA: TGTGCCAGCAGCTCCAGCCAGGCGGGGCTGGACTATGGCTACACCTTC; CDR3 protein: CASSSSQAGLDYGYTF
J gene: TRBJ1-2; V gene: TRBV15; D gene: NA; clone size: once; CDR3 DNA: TGTGCCACCAGCAGAGATCGGACAGTAACAAACTATGGCTACACCTTC; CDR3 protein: CATSRDRTVTNYGYTF
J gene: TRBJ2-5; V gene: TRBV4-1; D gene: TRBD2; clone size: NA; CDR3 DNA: TGCGCCAGCAGCCAAGATCGCACCGGACTAGGAGGCGAGACCCAGTACTTC; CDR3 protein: CASSQDRTGLGGETQYF